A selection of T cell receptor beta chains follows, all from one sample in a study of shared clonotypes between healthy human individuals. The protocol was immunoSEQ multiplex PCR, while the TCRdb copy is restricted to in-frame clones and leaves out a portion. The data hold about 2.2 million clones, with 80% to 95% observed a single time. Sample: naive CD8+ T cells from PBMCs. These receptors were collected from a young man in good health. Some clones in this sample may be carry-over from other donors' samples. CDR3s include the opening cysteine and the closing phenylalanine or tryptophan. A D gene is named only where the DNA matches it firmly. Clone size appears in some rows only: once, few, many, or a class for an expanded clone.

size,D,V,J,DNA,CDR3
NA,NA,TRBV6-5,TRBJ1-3,TGTGCCAGCAGAGAACAGGGCACTGGAAACACCATATATTTT,CASREQGTGNTIYF
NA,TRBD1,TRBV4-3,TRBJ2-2,TGCGCCAGCAGCCATAGGACAGGGCACACCGGGGAGCTGTTTTTT,CASSHRTGHTGELFF
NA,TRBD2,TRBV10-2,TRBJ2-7,TGCGCCAGCACTCCTAGCGGGAGTATCTACGAGCAGTACTTC,CASTPSGSIYEQYF
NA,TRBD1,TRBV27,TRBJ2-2,TGTGCCAGCAGCCAAAGGCACAGGGGTCGCGACACCGGGGAGCTGTTTTTT,CASSQRHRGRDTGELFF
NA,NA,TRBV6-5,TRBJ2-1,TGTGCCAGCAGTTCCAGGAGGGGCAACAATGAGCAGTTCTTC,CASSSRRGNNEQFF
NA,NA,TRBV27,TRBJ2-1,TGTGCCAGCCGACCAGCGGTTGGGGGCTACAATGAGCAGTTCTTC,CASRPAVGGYNEQFF
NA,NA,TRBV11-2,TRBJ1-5,TGTGCCAGCAGCTTATGGGGGGGAGATCAGCCCCAGCATTTT,CASSLWGGDQPQHF
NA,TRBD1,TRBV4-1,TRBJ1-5,TGCGCCAGCAGCCAGGGACAGGGGATAGGGCAGCCCCAGCATTTT,CASSQGQGIGQPQHF
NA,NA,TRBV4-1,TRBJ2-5,TGCGCCAGCAGCCTCCCCCTTGGGGGAGGAGGGGCACAAGAGACCCAGTACTTC,CASSLPLGGGGAQETQYF
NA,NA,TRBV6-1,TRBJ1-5,TGTGCCAGCACATATTCGGCAGCTAGCAATCAGCCCCAGCATTTT,CASTYSAASNQPQHF
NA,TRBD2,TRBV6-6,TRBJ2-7,TGTGCCAGCAGCGTTAGCGGGATGAGCTCCTACGAGCAGTACTTC,CASSVSGMSSYEQYF
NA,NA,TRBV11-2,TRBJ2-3,TGTGCCAGCAGCTTAGGGGTTTTAGTGATAGATACGCAGTATTTT,CASSLGVLVIDTQYF
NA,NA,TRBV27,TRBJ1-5,TGTGCCAGCAGTTCAGGACGGAGGGGCGATCAGCCCCAGCATTTT,CASSSGRRGDQPQHF
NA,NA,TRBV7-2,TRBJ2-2,TGTGCCAGCTCCGACCCGGGGGGCCGGAACACCGGGGAGCTGTTTTTT,CASSDPGGRNTGELFF
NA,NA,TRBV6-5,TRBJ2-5,TGTGCCAGCAGTTACTCGAAGGGGGGCCGGGAGACCCAGTACTTC,CASSYSKGGRETQYF
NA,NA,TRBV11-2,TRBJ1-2,TGTGCCAGCAGCTTCGATGGGGGGTTATATGGCTACACCTTC,CASSFDGGLYGYTF
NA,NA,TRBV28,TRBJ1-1,TGTGCCAGCAGTTTATACCATAAGTCCACTGAAGCTTTCTTT,CASSLYHKSTEAFF
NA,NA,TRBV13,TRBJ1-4,TGTGCCAGCAGCTTAGGCCGCCGGTGGAGGGGTGAAACAACTAATGAAAAACTGTTTTTT,CASSLGRRWRGETTNEKLFF
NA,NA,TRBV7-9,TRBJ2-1,TGTGCCAGCAGCTCCGGGAGACTAGGGTATGGAGAGCAGTTCTTC,CASSSGRLGYGEQFF
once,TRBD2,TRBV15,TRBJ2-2,TGTGCCACCAGCGCCAGGGTAGCGGGACCCACCGGGGAGCTGTTTTTT,CATSARVAGPTGELFF
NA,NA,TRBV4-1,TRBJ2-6,TGCGCCAGCAGCCACCTAGGGCATGGGGCCAACGTCCTGACTTTC,CASSHLGHGANVLTF
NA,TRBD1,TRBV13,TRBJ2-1,TGTGCCAGCAGCCGCCGAGGACAGGGGGCAAGGGAGCAGTTCTTC,CASSRRGQGAREQFF
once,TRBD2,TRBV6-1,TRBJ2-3,TGTGCCAGCAGTGAGCTCATCGGGAGGCCAGATACGCAGTATTTT,CASSELIGRPDTQYF
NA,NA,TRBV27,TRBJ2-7,TGTGCCAGCAGTTTATCCCCAGGGGCCGAAGTCTTTTACGAGCAGTACTTC,CASSLSPGAEVFYEQYF
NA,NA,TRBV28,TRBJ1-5,TGTGCCAGCAGTCAACGGTGGGGAACGAGCAATCAGCCCCAGCATTTT,CASSQRWGTSNQPQHF
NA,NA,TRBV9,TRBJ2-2,TGTGCCAGCAGCGTAAGTGACACCGGGGAGCTGTTTTTT,CASSVSDTGELFF
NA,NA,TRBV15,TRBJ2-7,TGTGCCACCCGGGACGTCTACGAGCAGTACTTC,CATRDVYEQYF
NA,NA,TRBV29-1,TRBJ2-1,TGCAGCGTTGAAGGGGCGATCTCCTACAATGAGCAGTTCTTC,CSVEGAISYNEQFF
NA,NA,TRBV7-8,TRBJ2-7,TGTGCCAGCAGCCTCGAGACGTTAAGCTACGAGCAGTACTTC,CASSLETLSYEQYF
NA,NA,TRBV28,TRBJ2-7,TGTGCCAGCAGTCCCCTCTTGCACGAGCAGTACTTC,CASSPLLHEQYF
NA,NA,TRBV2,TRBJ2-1,TGTGCCAGCAGTGTCGACCAGAACTACAATGAGCAGTTCTTC,CASSVDQNYNEQFF
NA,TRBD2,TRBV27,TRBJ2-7,TGTGCCAGCAGTTTAGAGTGGGGACTAGCGGGCGACGAGCAGTACTTC,CASSLEWGLAGDEQYF
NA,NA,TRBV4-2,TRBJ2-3,TGTGCCAGCAGCCCGCCTCTTGCACAGGATACGCAGTATTTT,CASSPPLAQDTQYF
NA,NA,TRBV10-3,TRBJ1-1,TGTGCCATCAGTGAGGGAGGGAACACTGAAGCTTTCTTT,CAISEGGNTEAFF
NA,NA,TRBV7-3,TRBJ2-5,TGTGCCAGCAGCTCGACAGGCCGACTAGTCTACGGGGAGACCCAGTACTTC,CASSSTGRLVYGETQYF
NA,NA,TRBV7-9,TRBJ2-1,TGTGCCAGCAGCTTAGTTCGTCTGTCGGGGAAATACAATGAGCAGTTCTTC,CASSLVRLSGKYNEQFF
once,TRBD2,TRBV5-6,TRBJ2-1,TGTGCCAGCAGGACCGGGACTAGACCCATGAATGAGCAGTTCTTC,CASRTGTRPMNEQFF
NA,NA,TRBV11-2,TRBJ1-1,TGTGCCAGCAGCTTAGGGCGGGGGGCTGAAGCTTTCTTT,CASSLGRGAEAFF
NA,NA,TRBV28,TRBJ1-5,TGTGCCAGCACTCTGGGGAGGGATTATCAGCCCCAGCATTTT,CASTLGRDYQPQHF
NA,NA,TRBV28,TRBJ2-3,TGTGCCAGCATGGTTGGGCCGACAGATACGCAGTATTTT,CASMVGPTDTQYF
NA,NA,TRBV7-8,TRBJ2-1,TGTGCCAGCAGCCCAATTGATGGGGTCGGGGCCAGCGCCTACAATGAGCAGTTCTTC,CASSPIDGVGASAYNEQFF
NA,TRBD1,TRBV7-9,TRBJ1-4,TGTGCCAGCAGCCATTATATAGGGGGCTGGCTGTTTTTT,CASSHYIGGWLFF
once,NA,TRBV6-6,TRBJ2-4,TGTGCCAGCAGCCGACTAATAACCAAAAACATTCAGTACTTC,CASSRLITKNIQYF
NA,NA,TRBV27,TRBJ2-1,TGTGCCAGCAGTTTAGGGAGCCCGTCCTACAATGAGCAGTTCTTC,CASSLGSPSYNEQFF
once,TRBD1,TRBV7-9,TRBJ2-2,TGTGCCAGCAGCTTAACAGGGGGCAAAAACACCGGGGAGCTGTTTTTT,CASSLTGGKNTGELFF
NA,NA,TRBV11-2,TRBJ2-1,TGTGCCAGCAGCTTAGCAGGGAAGATCAATGAGCAGTTCTTC,CASSLAGKINEQFF
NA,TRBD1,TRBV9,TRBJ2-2,TGTGCCAGCAGCGTAGAGGGACAGGGGGCTACCGGGGAGCTGTTTTTT,CASSVEGQGATGELFF